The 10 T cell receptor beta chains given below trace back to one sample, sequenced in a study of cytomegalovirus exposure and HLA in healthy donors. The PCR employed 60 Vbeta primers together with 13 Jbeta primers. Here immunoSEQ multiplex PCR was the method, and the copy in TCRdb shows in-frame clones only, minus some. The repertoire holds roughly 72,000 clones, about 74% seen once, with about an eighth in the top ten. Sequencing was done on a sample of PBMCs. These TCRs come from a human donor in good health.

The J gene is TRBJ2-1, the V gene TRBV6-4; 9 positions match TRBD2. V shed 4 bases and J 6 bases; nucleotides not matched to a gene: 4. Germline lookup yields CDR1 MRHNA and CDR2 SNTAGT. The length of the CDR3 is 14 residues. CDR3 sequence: CASSGLAGSNEQFF. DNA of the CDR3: TGTGCCAGCAGTGGGCTAGCGGGGAGCAATGAGCAGTTCTTC.

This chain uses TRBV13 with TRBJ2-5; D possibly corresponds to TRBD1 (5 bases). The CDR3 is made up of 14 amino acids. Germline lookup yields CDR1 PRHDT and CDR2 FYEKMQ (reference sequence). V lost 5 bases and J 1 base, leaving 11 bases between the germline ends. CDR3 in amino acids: CASSPSQAQETQYF. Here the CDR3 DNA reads TGTGCCAGCAGCCCATCACAGGCCCAAGAGACCCAGTACTTC.

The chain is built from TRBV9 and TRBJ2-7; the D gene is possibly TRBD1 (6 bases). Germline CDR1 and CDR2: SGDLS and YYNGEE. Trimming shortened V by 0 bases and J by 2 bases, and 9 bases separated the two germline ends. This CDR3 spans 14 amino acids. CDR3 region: CASSVERGTYEQYF. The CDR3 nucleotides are TGTGCCAGCAGCGTAGAGAGGGGGACCTACGAGCAGTACTTC.

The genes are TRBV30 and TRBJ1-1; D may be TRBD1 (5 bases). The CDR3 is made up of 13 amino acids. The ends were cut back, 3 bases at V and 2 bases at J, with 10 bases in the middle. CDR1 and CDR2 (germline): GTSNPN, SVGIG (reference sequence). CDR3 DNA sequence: TGTGCCTGGAGGAGGGGACTTAACACTGAAGCTTTCTTT. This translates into CAWRRGLNTEAFF.

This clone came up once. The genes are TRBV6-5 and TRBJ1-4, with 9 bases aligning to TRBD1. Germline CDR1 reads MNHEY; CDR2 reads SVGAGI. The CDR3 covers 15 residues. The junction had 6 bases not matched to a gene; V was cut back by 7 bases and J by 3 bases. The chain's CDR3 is CASTLTGGPNEKLFF. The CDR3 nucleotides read TGTGCCAGCACCCTGACAGGGGGGCCTAATGAAAAACTGTTTTTT.

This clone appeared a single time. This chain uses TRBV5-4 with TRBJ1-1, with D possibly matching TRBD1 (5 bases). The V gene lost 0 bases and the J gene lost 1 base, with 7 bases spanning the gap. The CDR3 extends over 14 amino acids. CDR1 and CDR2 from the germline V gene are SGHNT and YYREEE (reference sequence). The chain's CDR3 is CASSLDQGNTEAFF. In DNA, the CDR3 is TGTGCCAGCAGCTTGGATCAGGGGAACACTGAAGCTTTCTTT.

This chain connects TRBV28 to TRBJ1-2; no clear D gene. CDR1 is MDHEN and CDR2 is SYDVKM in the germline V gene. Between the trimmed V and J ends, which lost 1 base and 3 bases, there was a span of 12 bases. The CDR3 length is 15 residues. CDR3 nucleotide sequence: TGTGCCAGCAGTTTATCCACTAGTTTCGACTATGGCTACACCTTC. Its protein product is CASSLSTSFDYGYTF.

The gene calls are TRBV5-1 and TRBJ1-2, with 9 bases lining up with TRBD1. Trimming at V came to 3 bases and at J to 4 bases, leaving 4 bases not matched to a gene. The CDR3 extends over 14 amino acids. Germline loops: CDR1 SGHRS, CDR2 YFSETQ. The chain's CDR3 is CASSWDRALYGYTF. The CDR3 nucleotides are TGCGCCAGCAGCTGGGACAGGGCCCTCTATGGCTACACCTTC.

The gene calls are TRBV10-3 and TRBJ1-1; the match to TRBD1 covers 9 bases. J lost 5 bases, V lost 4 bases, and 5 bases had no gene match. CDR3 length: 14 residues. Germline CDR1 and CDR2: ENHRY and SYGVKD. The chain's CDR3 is CAISAGTGQTEAFF. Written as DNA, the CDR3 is TGTGCCATCAGTGCGGGGACAGGGCAAACTGAAGCTTTCTTT.

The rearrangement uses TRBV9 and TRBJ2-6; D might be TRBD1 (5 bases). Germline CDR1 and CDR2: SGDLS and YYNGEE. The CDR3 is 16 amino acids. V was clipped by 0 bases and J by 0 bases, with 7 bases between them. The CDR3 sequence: CASSVGDSSGANVLTF. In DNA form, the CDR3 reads TGTGCCAGCAGCGTAGGCGACAGCTCTGGGGCCAACGTCCTGACTTTC.